This record concerns one TCR beta chain sequence. This sample is part of a study of shared T cell receptors in the human thymus. Data came from immunoSEQ multiplex PCR; TCRdb stores just in-frame clones and leaves some out. The table records about 730,000 clones, 70% to 90% of them present only once. The same sample was also used in a study of human thymus T cells. Turning to that study: Resections removed during corrective heart surgery provided the thymus tissue used.

This TCR came from a girl under two years old with a congenital heart defect. Material for sequencing was thymocytes.

In nucleotides, the CDR3 is TGCGCCAGCAGTGTCGTGCGGGGGGGTCCCTACGAGCAGTACTTC. This encodes CASSVVRGGPYEQYF. J is TRBJ2-7 and V is TRBV10-1; 9 bases align to TRBD2. This CDR3 is 15 amino acids long. The ends lost 4 bases at V and 2 bases at J; junction bases unmatched: 6. The germline gives CDR1 WNHNN, CDR2 SYGVQD (reference sequence).